Following are 29 T cell receptor beta chains from one sample sequenced in a study of cytomegalovirus exposure and HLA in healthy donors. The method was immunoSEQ multiplex PCR; TCRdb's version includes in-frame clones alone and lacks a portion of them. The data contain some 45,000 clones, approximately 90% of them seen just once; the ten biggest clones take up approximately 5.9%. The sequenced sample was PBMCs. These receptors came from a man between 18 and 29 years old in good health and CMV-seronegative.

In regard to this clone: A junction end diverges from the germline sequence, so it may reflect a read error. The rearrangement joins TRBV7-7 to TRBJ2-7; D perhaps matches TRBD2 (5 bases). The CDR3 has 15 residues. Germline CDR1 is SSHAT and CDR2 is FNYEAQ (reference sequence). The CDR3 is CASSLDRGPSYEQYF. In DNA form, the CDR3 reads TGTGCTAGCAGCTTAGATCGCGGGCCCTCCTACGAGCAGTACTTC.

The gene calls are TRBV28 and TRBJ1-4; 10 positions agree with TRBD1. Germline V CDR1 and CDR2: MDHEN, SYDVKM. V shed 2 bases and J 0 bases; nucleotides not matched to a gene: 3. This CDR3 is 17 amino acids long. The CDR3 loop reads CASSLVTGGPTNEKLFF. As DNA, the CDR3 is TGTGCCAGCAGTTTAGTGACAGGGGGCCCAACTAATGAAAAACTGTTTTTT. The full variable domain, in which reference TRBV28 and TRBJ1-4 provide the parts outside the CDR3, is DVKVTQSSRYLVKRTGEKVFLECVQDMDHENMFWYRQDPGLGLRLIYFSYDVKMKEKGDIPEGYSVSREKKERFSLILESASTNQTSMYLCASSLVTGGPTNEKLFFGSGTQLSVL.

J is TRBJ1-4 and V is TRBV19; 8 nucleotides match TRBD1. The trim removed 5 bases at V and 5 bases at J, leaving 7 bases unmatched. This CDR3 has 15 residues. Germline V lookup: CDR1 LNHDA, CDR2 SQIVND (reference sequence). This chain's CDR3 is CASSRRDRTNEKLFF. The CDR3, as DNA: TGTGCCAGTAGTCGCAGGGACAGGACAAATGAAAAACTGTTTTTT.

As for this clone: A read error may account for a junction end that differs from germline. The same CDR3 arises from other DNA sequences in this sample as well. V and J are TRBV5-1 and TRBJ2-7; 9 bases align to TRBD1. Germline V CDR1 and CDR2: SGHRS, YFSETQ. The length of the CDR3 is 13 residues. The CDR3 DNA sequence: TGTGCCAGCGCGCAACAGACAGGGGGCGAGCAGTACTTC. Amino acid sequence: CASAQQTGGEQYF.

The J gene is TRBJ1-5, the V gene TRBV10-3, with TRBD1 as a possible D gene (6 bases). Germline CDR1 reads ENHRY; CDR2 reads SYGVKD. Trimming took off 2 bases at V and 0 bases at J, with 14 bases between the two ends. The CDR3 sequence is 17 residues long. The chain's CDR3 is CAISETGQLYSNQPQHF. The CDR3 DNA reads TGTGCCATCAGTGAGACCGGACAGCTGTATAGCAATCAGCCCCAGCATTTT.

V usage is TRBV19 and J usage is TRBJ1-4; 9 bases are a match to TRBD1. The length of the CDR3 is 14 residues. The V gene end was trimmed by 5 bases and the J gene end by 8 bases; junction bases not matched to a gene: 6. Germline V gene sequence: CDR1 LNHDA, CDR2 SQIVND (reference sequence). As DNA, the CDR3 is TGTGCCAGTAGTCAACAGGGGGCAGGGGAAAAACTGTTTTTT. This codes for CASSQQGAGEKLFF.

The chain recombines TRBV7-2 with TRBJ2-5; 9 bases agree with TRBD1. This CDR3 contains 15 residues. Germline CDR1 is SGHTA and CDR2 is FQGNSA. The V and J ends lost 4 bases and 5 bases, in that order; junction bases with no gene match: 8. CDR3 sequence: CASSWRTGEWETQYF. CDR3 bases: TGTGCCAGCAGCTGGCGGACAGGGGAATGGGAGACCCAGTACTTC.

This clone was counted a single time. The chain carries TRBV28 and TRBJ2-7; maybe TRBD2 (7 bases). Germline V gene data show CDR1 as MDHEN and CDR2 as SYDVKM. Trimming took off 5 bases at V and 7 bases at J, with 21 bases between the two ends. The CDR3 spans 15 residues. The CDR3 loop is CASSTPGGPVGEQYF. The CDR3, as DNA: TGTGCCAGCAGTACCCCGGGGGGCCCGGTGGGAGAGCAGTACTTC.

The rearrangement links TRBV2 to TRBJ2-1; D gene uncertain. V was trimmed by 7 bases and J by 4 bases, leaving 8 bases between them. The CDR3 consists of 12 residues. Germline V gives CDR1 SNHLY, CDR2 FYNNEI. This CDR3 reads CASTEMYNEQFF. The CDR3 nucleotides are TGTGCCAGCACGGAGATGTACAATGAGCAGTTCTTC.

The chain combines TRBV12-5 with TRBJ1-4; 9 bases agree with TRBD1. Unmatched junction bases numbered 6, after V lost 1 base and J lost 6 bases. Germline loops: CDR1 LGHNT, CDR2 FRNRAP. This CDR3 is 16 amino acids long. This chain's CDR3 is CASGLAHGTGYEKLFF. In DNA form, the CDR3 reads TGTGCTAGTGGTTTGGCTCACGGGACAGGGTATGAAAAACTGTTTTTT.

V and J are TRBV4-2 and TRBJ2-2, with 13 bases aligning to TRBD2. From germline, CDR1 is LGHNA and CDR2 YNFKEQ. This CDR3 has 16 residues. The V and J ends lost 6 bases and 4 bases, in that order; junction bases with no gene match: 5. This CDR3 reads CASREGTSGITGELFF. The DNA for the CDR3 is TGTGCCAGCAGGGAAGGGACTAGCGGGATCACCGGGGAGCTGTTTTTT.

The chain has TRBV29-1 and TRBJ1-1; D gene uncertain. V lost 6 bases, J lost 2 bases, and 7 bases lay in between. Germline CDR1 is SQVTM and CDR2 is ANQGSEA. The CDR3 sequence is 11 residues long. The chain's CDR3 is CSVLPNTEAFF. CDR3 bases: TGCAGCGTCCTTCCTAACACTGAAGCTTTCTTT.

The CDR3 region has the DNA TGTGCCAGCAGGGACATAGCGGGAGGCCCCGAGACCCAGTACTTC. It encodes CASRDIAGGPETQYF. This chain uses TRBV7-9 with TRBJ2-5, with 10 nucleotides matching TRBD2. There are 15 residues in the CDR3. Germline V gene data show CDR1 as SEHNR and CDR2 as FQNEAQ (reference sequence). J was trimmed by 5 bases and V by 6 bases; bases with no gene match: 9.

The CDR3 nucleotides read TGTGCCAGCAGCCCTACAGGGTCTGAAGCTTTCTTT. It codes for CASSPTGSEAFF. This rearrangement joins TRBV11-2 to TRBJ1-1; possibly TRBD1 for D (6 bases). The CDR3 is 12 amino acids. V dropped 5 bases and J dropped 6 bases, with 10 bases sitting between them. Germline CDR1 SGHAT, CDR2 FQNNGV.

The chain carries TRBV5-1 and TRBJ2-6; no clear D. From germline, CDR1 is SGHRS and CDR2 YFSETQ. The CDR3 spans 15 residues. Trimming shortened V by 4 bases and J by 0 bases, and 8 bases separated the two germline ends. DNA of the CDR3: TGCGCCAGCAGCACGCGAAGCTCTGGGGCCAACGTCCTGACTTTC. This encodes CASSTRSSGANVLTF.

This clone has only one observation. This chain uses TRBV9 with TRBJ1-4; TRBD1 matches at 7 bases. CDR3 size: 14 residues. Germline V gene lookup returns CDR1 SGDLS and CDR2 YYNGEE. Germline trimming cut 4 bases from V and 7 bases from J; bases unmatched to any gene: 7. CDR3 region: CASSPRQGREKLFF. The CDR3, as DNA: TGTGCCAGCAGCCCGCGACAGGGTCGTGAAAAACTGTTTTTT.

The chain has TRBV5-6 and TRBJ2-3; 8 positions match TRBD2. This CDR3 has 16 amino acids. Germline CDR1 SGHDT, CDR2 YYEEEE. Losses at the gene ends were 2 bases for V and 1 base for J; bases not matched to a gene: 6. CDR3 amino acids: CASSLFLSGGTDTQYF. For the CDR3, the DNA is TGTGCCAGCAGCTTATTTCTTAGCGGGGGCACAGATACGCAGTATTTT.

The CDR3 spells CASSGRAGVPGGELFF. The CDR3 DNA follows: TGTGCCAGCAGCGGTAGAGCGGGAGTCCCCGGCGGGGAGCTGTTTTTT. V and J are TRBV11-2 and TRBJ2-2; 8 nucleotides line up with TRBD2. Trimming at V came to 5 bases and at J to 7 bases, leaving 12 bases not matched to a gene. CDR3 length: 16 residues. Germline loops: CDR1 SGHAT, CDR2 FQNNGV.

The chain carries TRBV5-6 and TRBJ2-1, with D uncertain. Trimming shortened V by 4 bases and J by 4 bases, and 12 bases separated the two germline ends. The germline V gene encodes CDR1 SGHDT and CDR2 YYEEEE. The CDR3 has 14 amino acids. The CDR3 is CASSDATTYNEQFF. The CDR3, as DNA: TGTGCCAGCAGCGATGCAACTACTTACAATGAGCAGTTCTTC.

The chain combines TRBV5-5 with TRBJ1-1; 8 positions agree with TRBD1. The J segment lost 10 bases and the V segment lost 4 bases, leaving 6 bases of the junction unmatched. The germline gives CDR1 SGHKS, CDR2 YYEKEE (reference sequence). The CDR3 sequence is 12 residues long. CDR3 region: CASSVDRGRAFF. For the CDR3, the DNA is TGTGCCAGCAGCGTAGACAGGGGCCGAGCTTTCTTT.

CDR3 sequence reads: CASSQSPENQPQHF. CDR3 DNA sequence: TGTGCCAGCAGCCAATCCCCCGAGAATCAGCCCCAGCATTTT. V and J are TRBV16 and TRBJ1-5; D uncertain. Trimming stripped 0 bases from V and 4 bases from J, with 7 bases between. Germline CDR1 KGHSY, CDR2 FQNENV. The CDR3 spans 14 residues.

The V and J genes are TRBV6-5 and TRBJ2-7, with D unclear. CDR3 length: 14 residues. The V gene's germline CDR1 is MNHEY and CDR2 SVGAGI. V gave up 0 bases and J gave up 3 bases, with 9 bases separating them. The CDR3 DNA reads TGTGCCAGCAGTTACTCGCTCGGAGTCTACGAGCAGTACTTC. Its protein is CASSYSLGVYEQYF.

The V gene is TRBV2, the J gene TRBJ2-7; D possibly corresponds to TRBD1 (6 bases). The length of the CDR3 is 15 residues. Germline CDR1 is SNHLY and CDR2 is FYNNEI. Trimming took off 6 bases at V and 5 bases at J, with 20 bases between the two ends. This CDR3 reads CASSAVRGPINEQYF. The CDR3 region has the DNA TGTGCCAGCAGCGCCGTCAGGGGCCCGATAAACGAGCAGTACTTC.

The gene calls are TRBV4-3 and TRBJ1-3; weak D call: TRBD1 (6 bases). The CDR3 sequence is 16 residues long. Trimming stripped 3 bases from V and 1 base from J, with 13 bases between. Germline V gives CDR1 LGHNA, CDR2 YSLEER. The CDR3 DNA is TGCGCCAGCAGCCAGGACAGCGGAGGATCTGGAAACACCATATATTTT. Its protein product is CASSQDSGGSGNTIYF.

The chain has TRBV7-9 and TRBJ1-2; D is possibly TRBD1 (6 bases). The V end lost 5 bases, the J end lost 1 base, and 14 bases lay between the germline ends. The germline V gene encodes CDR1 SEHNR and CDR2 FQNEAQ (reference sequence). The CDR3 runs to 15 residues. This chain's CDR3 is CASSRRDTHNYGYTF. CDR3 DNA: TGTGCCAGCAGCCGCCGGGACACACATAACTATGGCTACACCTTC. The full variable domain, its missing parts supplied by reference TRBV7-9 and TRBJ1-2, is DTGVSQNPRHKITKRGQNVTFRCDPISEHNRLYWYRQTLGQGPEFLTYFQNEAQLEKSRLLSDRFSAERPKGSFSTLEIQRTEQGDSAMYLCASSRRDTHNYGYTFGSGTRLTVV.

This sequence joins TRBV9 and TRBJ2-4; 7 positions match TRBD1. The CDR3 spans 17 residues. In germline, CDR1 is SGDLS, CDR2 YYNGEE. Germline trimming cut 4 bases from V and 3 bases from J; bases unmatched to any gene: 13. The CDR3 loop reads CASSSSADREGKNIQYF. In DNA form, the CDR3 reads TGTGCCAGCAGCTCTTCGGCCGACAGGGAAGGCAAAAACATTCAGTACTTC.

The J gene is TRBJ1-3, the V gene TRBV6-1, with TRBD1 as a possible D gene (5 bases). The CDR3 loop spans 15 amino acids. V lost 6 bases to trimming and J lost 0 bases, with 12 bases between them. Germline CDR1 is MNHNS and CDR2 is SASEGT. The CDR3 loop is CASRRTGSSGNTIYF. CDR3 coding DNA: TGTGCCAGCAGACGAACAGGTTCCTCTGGAAACACCATATATTTT.

V and J are TRBV2 and TRBJ2-1, with D possibly TRBD1 on 6 matching bases. V was shortened by 8 bases and J by 9 bases, with 17 bases between the two germline ends. The CDR3 has 13 residues. CDR1 is SNHLY, CDR2 FYNNEI, per germline. The DNA for the CDR3 is TGTGCCAGCCAAGGGGACAAAGGGAGTGAGCAGTTCTTC. Its translation is CASQGDKGSEQFF.

V and J are TRBV7-2 and TRBJ2-7; no reliable D call. Germline values: CDR1 SGHTA, CDR2 FQGNSA. V was shortened by 0 bases and J by 0 bases, with 9 bases between the two germline ends. The CDR3 has 15 residues. In DNA, the CDR3 is TGTGCCAGCAGCTTAGCGCTGGGCAGCTCCTACGAGCAGTACTTC. Its translation is CASSLALGSSYEQYF.